This entry describes one T cell receptor beta chain. Germline CDR1 is KGHSH and CDR2 is LQKENI. CDR3 size: 14 residues. The V segment lost 5 bases and the J segment 4 bases; nucleotides outside the gene matches: 5. These data are taken from a study of blood T cell repertoires in COVID-19. Method: immunoSEQ multiplex PCR; TCRdb's copy keeps in-frame clones and lacks some. The sample lists over 350,000 clones, around nine tenths seen once, with approximately 9.3% in the top ten. The sequencing input was PBMCs or T cells enriched from blood (not recorded which). This chain links TRBV18 with TRBJ1-1, with TRBD1 matching 9 bases. The sequence came from a woman aged 45 to 65 who had recovered from COVID-19. CDR3 sequence: CASSADRGTTEAFF. DNA for the CDR3: TGTGCCAGCTCAGCGGACAGGGGAACCACTGAAGCTTTCTTT.